This TCR beta chain is drawn from a study of CD8+CD57+ T cells in acquired aplastic anemia. J lost 6 bases, V lost 10 bases, and 12 bases had no gene match. This CDR3 is 14 amino acids long. Looked up from germline, CDR1 is SNHLY and CDR2 is FYNNEI. Using genomic DNA as the template, TCR beta VDJ and CDR3 profiling was carried out. One entry per CDR3 protein, called by TCRdb with MiXCR from the reads. In the table there are approximately 190,000 distinct CDR3 sequences, just under 50% of which are singletons. The patients chosen for sequencing had shown expansion of CD8+CD57+ cells (detected by flow cytometry). Patients, without exception, had severe acquired aplastic anemia.

The chain combines TRBV2 with TRBJ2-1, with 7 bases that match TRBD2. The sample taken for sequencing was sorted CD4+, CD8+, or CD8+CD57+ T cells (not recorded which) from PBMCs. This clonotype originated in a human donor with aplastic anemia. CDR3 in amino acids: CATWDRTSSNEQFF. The CDR3, as DNA: TGTGCCACCTGGGATAGGACTAGTTCCAATGAGCAGTTCTTC.